The 27 T cell receptor beta chains listed next were all sequenced from one sample in a study of T-cell reconstitution after alpha-beta-depleted transplantation in children (TCRdb year 2016). The library was generated by PCR. For sequencing, an Illumina HiSeq 2500 was employed. TCR libraries were prepared with molecular barcoding, using unique molecular identifiers to normalize TCRbeta repertoire quantification. TCRdb ran its own pipeline on the public reads, namely fastp trimming at Q25 and MiXCR clone calling, and kept in-frame beta chains. Each entry merges the rows of one CDR3 protein and shows their most common DNA and genes. The sample contains hundreds of thousands of distinct CDR3 sequences, 15% to 20% of them found a single time. Under 30% of the sample belongs to the ten largest clones. This specimen's treatment or condition label, interpreted: allogeneic hematopoietic cell transplantation with graft depleted of TCRalphabeta T cells and CD19 B cells.

Sequencing was performed on PBMCs, mostly from graft donor cells, taken 360 days after TCRalphabeta/CD19-depleted stem cell transplant. The source is a boy under two years old who had a stem cell transplant for Wiskott-Aldrich syndrome, so the T cells may come from the graft donor.

The rearrangement uses TRBV3-1 and TRBJ2-3; D gene uncertain. Germline V gives CDR1 LGHDT, CDR2 YNNKEL (reference sequence). V lost 4 bases to trimming and J lost 1 base, with 12 bases between them. The CDR3 extends over 15 amino acids. The CDR3 DNA follows: TGTGCCAGCAGCCCCCGAAACAGCCGCACAGATACGCAGTATTTT. Translated, it gives CASSPRNSRTDTQYF.

This clonotype appeared a few times. The chain links TRBV6-2 or TRBV6-3 to TRBJ2-3, with unresolved D. Trimming shortened V by 5 bases and J by 2 bases, and 17 bases separated the two germline ends. The CDR3 runs to 16 residues. Per the germline V gene, CDR1 is MNHEY and CDR2 is SVGEGT. CDR3 in amino acids: CASSPRRVLFTDTQYF. The CDR3 DNA reads TGTGCCAGCAGTCCCCGAAGGGTCCTCTTCACAGATACGCAGTATTTT.

This clonotype was seen a handful of times. The rearrangement joins TRBV12-3 or TRBV12-4 to TRBJ2-7; perhaps TRBD1 as D (7 bases). The CDR3 totals 16 residues. Trimming left V 2 bases short and J 7 bases short, with 21 bases between. DNA of the CDR3: TGTGCCAGCAGTTTAAGGGGGGACAGATTCCCTCGGGAGCAGTACTTC. Protein: CASSLRGDRFPREQYF.

The chain uses TRBV5-5 and TRBJ1-5; 7 positions match TRBD1. The ends lost 0 bases at V and 2 bases at J; junction bases unmatched: 5. The CDR3 has 16 amino acids. CDR1 is SGHKS and CDR2 is YYEKEE in the germline V gene (reference sequence). The CDR3 nucleotides read TGTGCCAGCAGCTTGGCCTACAGGGGTGGCAATCAGCCCCAGCATTTT. Its protein product is CASSLAYRGGNQPQHF. Complete variable domain (other parts from reference TRBV5-5 and TRBJ1-5): DAGVTQSPTHLIKTRGQQVTLRCSPISGHKSVSWYQQVLGQGPQFIFQYYEKEERGRGNFPDRFSARQFPNYSSELNVNALLLGDSALYLCASSLAYRGGNQPQHFGDGTRLSIL.

This clonotype was found a few times. V is TRBV25-1 and J is TRBJ1-6; D perhaps matches TRBD1 (5 bases). Germline CDR1 is MGHDK and CDR2 is SYGVNS. V dropped 8 bases and J dropped 1 base, with 6 bases sitting between them. This CDR3 has 13 amino acids. In nucleotides, the CDR3 is TGTGCCAGCCGACAGTCCTATAATTCACCCCTCCACTTT. This sequence encodes CASRQSYNSPLHF.

The V and J genes are TRBV5-1 and TRBJ2-3; D uncertain. There are 14 residues in the CDR3. V was pared by 1 base and J by 3 bases, with 9 bases between. Germline lookup yields CDR1 SGHRS and CDR2 YFSETQ. Written as DNA, the CDR3 is TGCGCCAGCAGCTTGTTTCTCAGAACAGATACGCAGTATTTT. Its translation is CASSLFLRTDTQYF.

This clonotype was seen only a few times. The chain is built from TRBV12-3 or TRBV12-4 and TRBJ2-1, with 11 bases identical to TRBD2. The junction had 5 bases not matched to a gene; V was cut back by 6 bases and J by 4 bases. The CDR3 spans 15 residues. Here the CDR3 reads CASRSRLAGYNEQFF. The CDR3 DNA follows: TGTGCCAGCAGATCAAGACTAGCGGGGTACAATGAGCAGTTCTTC.

This chain uses TRBV7-7 with TRBJ2-5; no reliable D call. The CDR3 loop spans 13 amino acids. Germline V gives CDR1 SSHAT, CDR2 FNYEAQ (reference sequence). V lost 5 bases to trimming and J lost 9 bases, with 16 bases between them. This CDR3 is CASSTHQASAQYF. The CDR3, as DNA: TGTGCCAGCAGCACACACCAAGCCTCGGCCCAGTACTTC. Full variable domain (missing parts from reference TRBV7-7 and TRBJ2-5): GAGVSQSPRYKVTKRGQDVTLRCDPISSHATLYWYQQALGQGPEFLTYFNYEAQPDKSGLPSDRFSAERPEGSISTLTIQRTEQRDSAMYRCASSTHQASAQYFGPGTRLLVL.

This clonotype was seen more than once but under ten times. This chain links TRBV11-2 with TRBJ2-7; D call uncertain. V gave up 6 bases and J gave up 2 bases, with 17 bases separating them. The CDR3 has 15 residues. Germline V gene sequence: CDR1 SGHAT, CDR2 FQNNGV. The CDR3 protein is CASSRLPGRTYEQYF. CDR3 nucleotides: TGTGCCAGCAGTCGCCTCCCAGGCCGCACCTACGAGCAGTACTTC. The complete variable domain, with remaining parts taken from reference TRBV11-2 and TRBJ2-7, reads EAGVAQSPRYKIIEKRQSVAFWCNPISGHATLYWYQQILGQGPKLLIQFQNNGVVDDSQLPKDRFSAERLKGVDSTLKIQPAKLEDSAVYLCASSRLPGRTYEQYFGPGTRLTVT.

This sequence joins TRBV24-1 and TRBJ2-5, with TRBD2 identical over 10 bases. Germline CDR1 KGHDR, CDR2 SFDVKD. Trimming removed 2 bases from V and 6 bases from J; junction bases left unmatched: 5. CDR3 length equals 15 residues. As DNA, the CDR3 is TGTGCCACCAGTGATTCTAGCGGGAGCTCTAAGACCCAGTACTTC. Translating gives CATSDSSGSSKTQYF.

This clonotype has a handful of counts. The chain couples TRBV5-1 to TRBJ2-2; D gene unclear. The CDR3 runs 15 residues. CDR1 is SGHRS, CDR2 YFSETQ, per germline. Trimming removed 2 bases at V and 7 bases at J, with 15 bases between. CDR3 region: CASSFGLDIGGELFF. The CDR3 DNA reads TGCGCCAGCAGCTTCGGCCTTGATATAGGCGGGGAGCTGTTTTTT. Drawing the rest from reference TRBV5-1 and TRBJ2-2, the complete variable domain is KAGVTQTPRYLIKTRGQQVTLSCSPISGHRSVSWYQQTPGQGLQFLFEYFSETQRNKGNFPGRFSGRQFSNSRSEMNVSTLELGDSALYLCASSFGLDIGGELFFGEGSRLTVL.

Only a few counts were recorded for this clonotype. The chain carries TRBV20-1 and TRBJ1-3; unclear D gene. Germline V CDR1 and CDR2: DFQATT, SNEGSKA (reference sequence). Trimming cost V 5 bases and J 4 bases, with 15 bases left between them. The CDR3 sequence is 14 residues long. CDR3 amino acids: CSALAAGRGNTIYF. DNA of the CDR3: TGCAGTGCTCTGGCGGCTGGGAGGGGAAACACCATATATTTT.

The chain recombines TRBV7-2 with TRBJ2-5, with 7 bases identical to TRBD1. Germline CDR1 and CDR2: SGHTA and FQGNSA. V was pared by 5 bases and J by 7 bases, with 16 bases of the junction left unmatched. The CDR3 runs to 16 residues. The CDR3 DNA reads as TGTGCCAGCAGCACCCGGACAGGCCTTTCCAAAGGGACCCAGTACTTC. This codes for CASSTRTGLSKGTQYF.

CDR3 bases: TGTGCCACCAGTGAGCGGGGACAGGGTACGCAGTATTTT. Its translation is CATSERGQGTQYF. The gene calls are TRBV24-1 and TRBJ2-3; 9 bases are shared with TRBD1. The CDR3 runs to 13 residues. Unmatched junction bases numbered 3, after V lost 4 bases and J lost 8 bases. The germline gives CDR1 KGHDR, CDR2 SFDVKD.

This clonotype was picked up a small number of times. The rearrangement uses TRBV5-6 and TRBJ2-3; no reliable D call. From germline, CDR1 is SGHDT and CDR2 YYEEEE. The CDR3 runs 13 residues. V was trimmed by 0 bases and J by 2 bases, leaving 4 bases between them. The CDR3 is CASSLGNTDTQYF. CDR3 sequence (DNA): TGTGCCAGCAGCTTGGGGAACACAGATACGCAGTATTTT.

This clonotype was detected a few times. This chain connects TRBV27 to TRBJ2-7, with 7 bases aligning to TRBD1. This CDR3 has 11 residues. V gave up 6 bases and J gave up 7 bases; unmatched junction bases: 3. Looked up from germline, CDR1 is MNHEY and CDR2 is SMNVEV (reference sequence). The CDR3 is CASRGQREQYF. The CDR3 coding sequence is TGTGCCAGCAGGGGACAGCGAGAGCAGTACTTC.

In its sample, this clonotype was seen a few times. The CDR3 sequence is CASRPGPSSYEQYF. CDR3 coding DNA: TGCGCCAGCAGACCGGGACCTAGCTCCTACGAGCAGTACTTC. The rearrangement joins TRBV4-1 to TRBJ2-7; the D call may be TRBD1 or TRBD2 (5 bases each). The CDR3 contains 14 residues. Per the germline V gene, CDR1 is MGHRA and CDR2 is YSYEKL. Trimming removed 6 bases from V and 0 bases from J, with 12 bases in between.

J is TRBJ2-2 and V is TRBV12-3 or TRBV12-4; TRBD2 might be the D (6 bases). Between the trimmed V and J ends, which lost 4 bases and 0 bases, there was a span of 6 bases. The CDR3 is 14 amino acids. The CDR3 nucleotides are TGTGCCAGCAGTTCGGGGGCGAACACCGGGGAGCTGTTTTTT. It encodes CASSSGANTGELFF.

In this sample, this clonotype turned up a few times. This chain uses TRBV7-9 with TRBJ2-5; D unclear. The germline CDR1 and CDR2 sequences are SEHNR and FQNEAQ (reference sequence). Trimming pared 5 bases from V and 7 bases from J, leaving 14 bases between. The length of the CDR3 is 13 residues. This CDR3 reads CASSPGRPGTQYF. For the CDR3, the DNA is TGTGCCAGCAGCCCCGGACGGCCTGGGACCCAGTACTTC.

This clonotype was seen only a few times. The rearrangement links TRBV12-3 or TRBV12-4 to TRBJ1-1, with 7 positions matching TRBD1. The trim removed 4 bases at V and 3 bases at J, leaving 5 bases unmatched. This CDR3 spans 14 amino acids. CDR3 region: CASSYRGGYTEAFF. DNA for the CDR3: TGTGCCAGCAGTTACAGGGGAGGGTACACTGAAGCTTTCTTT.

In this sample, this clonotype turned up a few times. The chain has TRBV12-3 or TRBV12-4 and TRBJ2-3; D possibly uses TRBD1 or TRBD2 (5 bases each). The V end was cut by 1 base, the J end by 4 bases, with 15 bases between. There are 16 residues in the CDR3. CDR3 loop: CASSLERRLGADTQYF. The CDR3 DNA reads as TGTGCCAGCAGTTTAGAACGCAGGTTGGGGGCAGATACGCAGTATTTT.

The rearrangement links TRBV6-1 to TRBJ2-5; D unresolved. Germline V lookup: CDR1 MNHNS, CDR2 SASEGT. The CDR3 sequence is 15 residues long. V shed 5 bases and J shed 5 bases, with 18 bases lying between them. The CDR3 reads CASSPYRAPGETQYF. CDR3 bases: TGTGCCAGCAGTCCCTATAGGGCCCCTGGGGAGACCCAGTACTTC.

The V call is TRBV5-1, the J call TRBJ2-3, with D tentatively TRBD1 (6 bases). This CDR3 region has 16 residues. With 4 bases removed from V and 2 bases from J, the gap between germline ends came to 17 bases. The germline CDR1 and CDR2 sequences are SGHRS and YFSETQ. This CDR3 reads CASSRGQPLHTDTQYF. The CDR3 nucleotides are TGCGCCAGCAGCAGAGGACAGCCTCTCCACACAGATACGCAGTATTTT. Variable domain in full (rest from reference TRBV5-1 and TRBJ2-3): KAGVTQTPRYLIKTRGQQVTLSCSPISGHRSVSWYQQTPGQGLQFLFEYFSETQRNKGNFPGRFSGRQFSNSRSEMNVSTLELGDSALYLCASSRGQPLHTDTQYFGPGTRLTVL.

This chain links TRBV6-2 or TRBV6-3 with TRBJ2-1, with D perhaps TRBD2 (6 bases). Germline-derived CDR1 and CDR2 are MNHEY and SVGEGT. The CDR3 spans 12 residues. Trimming took off 2 bases at V and 15 bases at J, with 14 bases between the two ends. CDR3 DNA sequence: TGTGCCAGCAGTTACCCGCTAGCGACTCGGTTCTTC. Translation gives CASSYPLATRFF.

The genes are TRBV15 and TRBJ2-1; 7 bases align to TRBD2. The length of the CDR3 is 15 residues. J gave up 6 bases and V 0 bases, and 5 bases lay outside the gene matches. Germline V CDR1 and CDR2: LNHNV, YYDKDF (reference sequence). The DNA for the CDR3 is TGTGCCACCAGCAGAGAGGGGGGGTACTCCAATGAGCAGTTCTTC. Residues: CATSREGGYSNEQFF.

The J gene is TRBJ2-7, the V gene TRBV20-1; D may be TRBD1 (5 bases). The V end lost 4 bases, the J end lost 2 bases, and 15 bases lay between the germline ends. The CDR3 has 14 residues. Germline-derived CDR1 and CDR2 are DFQATT and SNEGSKA (reference sequence). The CDR3 DNA is TGCAGTGCTACGTTAGGGTCAGGGCCCTACGAGCAGTACTTC. This codes for CSATLGSGPYEQYF.

This clonotype came up once. The V gene is TRBV30, the J gene TRBJ2-7; D may be TRBD2 (6 bases). The CDR3 is 16 amino acids. Germline values: CDR1 GTSNPN, CDR2 SVGIG (reference sequence). V lost 3 bases and J lost 4, with 22 bases in between. The CDR3 DNA follows: TGTGCCTGGAGCGCCCCCAGGGACTGGGGCGGATACGAGCAGTACTTC. Translating it yields CAWSAPRDWGGYEQYF.